The clone carrying this T cell receptor (beta chain) was counted a few times. TCRdb recomputed calls from the 5' RACE reads with MiXCR, one row per CDR3 protein. The sample includes about 890,000 distinct CDR3 sequences, around an eighth of them seen just once. Germline lookup yields CDR1 LNHDA and CDR2 SQIVND (reference sequence). The CDR3 has 16 amino acids. V was pared by 8 bases and J by 3 bases, with 12 bases of the junction left unmatched. This sample is drawn from a study of identical twins. The sample was also linked to a second study, of yellow fever vaccine responses in identical twins.

The sequencing sample was made of PBMCs. The clonotype was recovered from a woman aged 18 to 35 in good health. The chain joins TRBV19 to TRBJ2-7; the match to TRBD2 covers 11 bases. The CDR3 loop reads CASGVWSSGRFYEQYF. DNA of the CDR3: TGTGCCAGTGGGGTCTGGTCTAGCGGGAGGTTCTACGAGCAGTACTTC.